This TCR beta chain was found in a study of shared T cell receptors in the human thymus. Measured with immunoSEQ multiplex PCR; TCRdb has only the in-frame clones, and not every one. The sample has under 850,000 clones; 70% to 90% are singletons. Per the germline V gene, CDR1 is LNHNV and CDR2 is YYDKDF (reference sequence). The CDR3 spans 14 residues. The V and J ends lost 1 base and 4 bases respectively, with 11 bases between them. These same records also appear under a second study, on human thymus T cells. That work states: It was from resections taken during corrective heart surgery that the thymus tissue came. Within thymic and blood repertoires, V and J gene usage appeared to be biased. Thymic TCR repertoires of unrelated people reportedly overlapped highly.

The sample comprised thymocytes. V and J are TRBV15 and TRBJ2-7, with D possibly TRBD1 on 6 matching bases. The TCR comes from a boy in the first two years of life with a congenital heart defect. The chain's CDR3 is CATSRGGGRYEQYF. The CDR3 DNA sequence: TGTGCCACCAGCAGAGGAGGGGGTAGGTACGAGCAGTACTTC.